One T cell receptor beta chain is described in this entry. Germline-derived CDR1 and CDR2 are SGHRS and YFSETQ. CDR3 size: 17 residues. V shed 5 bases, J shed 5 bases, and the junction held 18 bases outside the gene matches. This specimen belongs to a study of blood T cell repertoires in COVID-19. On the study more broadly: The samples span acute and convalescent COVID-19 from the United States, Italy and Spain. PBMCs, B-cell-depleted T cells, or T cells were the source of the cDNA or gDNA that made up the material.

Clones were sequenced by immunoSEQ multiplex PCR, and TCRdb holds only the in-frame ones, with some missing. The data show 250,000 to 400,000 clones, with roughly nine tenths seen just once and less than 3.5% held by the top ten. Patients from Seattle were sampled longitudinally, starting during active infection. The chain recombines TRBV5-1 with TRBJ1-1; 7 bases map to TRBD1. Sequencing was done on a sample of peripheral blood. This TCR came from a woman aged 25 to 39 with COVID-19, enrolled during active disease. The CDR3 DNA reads TGCGCCAGCAGGGCGACAGGGATTCCCCCCTTTGGGACTGAAGCTTTCTTT. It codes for CASRATGIPPFGTEAFF.